These 24 T cell receptor beta chains came from one sample sequenced in a study of human thymus T cells. Thymic tissue was derived from resections collected during corrective heart surgery. Measured with immunoSEQ multiplex PCR; TCRdb has only the in-frame clones, and not every one. The table lists 55,000 to 85,000 clones, approximately 95% of them singletons. The sample consisted of thymus tissue. The origin of the receptors is a girl younger than two with a congenital heart defect but otherwise immunologically healthy.

The V gene is TRBV2, the J gene TRBJ1-4; D is unresolved. The V and J ends lost 6 bases and 6 bases respectively, with 8 bases between them. CDR1 is SNHLY, CDR2 FYNNEI, per germline. This CDR3 contains 12 residues. CDR3 region: CASRGRDEKLFF. Here the CDR3 DNA reads TGTGCCAGCAGGGGGAGGGATGAAAAACTGTTTTTT.

The V and J genes are TRBV6-6 and TRBJ2-1, with 9 bases aligning to TRBD2. J was trimmed by 7 bases and V by 2 bases; bases with no gene match: 9. This CDR3 comprises 16 residues. Germline V gives CDR1 MNHNY, CDR2 SVGAGI (reference sequence). The CDR3 DNA follows: TGTGCCAGCAGTTACCATGCGGGAGGGCCTCGGAATGAGCAGTTCTTC. This translates into CASSYHAGGPRNEQFF.

The genes are TRBV27 and TRBJ2-2, with D hard to call. V was shortened by 7 bases and J by 4 bases, with 22 bases between the two germline ends. The CDR3 totals 17 residues. CDR1 and CDR2 (germline): MNHEY, SMNVEV (reference sequence). DNA for the CDR3: TGTGCCAGCATGGAGTTAGGTAGGGCCCTGTCCACCGGGGAGCTGTTTTTT. This translates into CASMELGRALSTGELFF.

This chain links TRBV7-9 with TRBJ2-6; D is uncertain. The germline gives CDR1 SEHNR, CDR2 FQNEAQ (reference sequence). The CDR3 extends over 17 amino acids. Trimming shortened V by 0 bases and J by 4 bases, and 13 bases separated the two germline ends. CDR3 coding DNA: TGTGCCAGCAGCTTAGCCGGACCACGGCTCGGGGCCAACGTCCTGACTTTC. It encodes CASSLAGPRLGANVLTF.

The chain couples TRBV27 to TRBJ2-1; D not resolved. Trimming pared 2 bases from V and 6 bases from J, leaving 8 bases between. The germline CDR1 and CDR2 sequences are MNHEY and SMNVEV (reference sequence). CDR3 length: 13 residues. CDR3 sequence (DNA): TGTGCCAGCAGTTTAGCCCCTGGCAATGAGCAGTTCTTC. Its translation: CASSLAPGNEQFF.

As regards this clone: One junction end disagrees with the germline gene, perhaps due to a read error. The chain employs TRBV28 and TRBJ2-7; TRBD1 agrees at 9 bases. The CDR3 contains 15 residues. The V gene's germline CDR1 is MDHEN and CDR2 SYDVKM. CDR3 protein: CASRLWTGESYEQYF. CDR3 nucleotide sequence: TGTGCCAGCAGATTATGGACAGGGGAATCCTACGAGCAGTACTTC.

This chain links TRBV11-2 with TRBJ2-7, with TRBD1 matching over 7 bases. The CDR3 sequence is 16 residues long. The germline gives CDR1 SGHAT, CDR2 FQNNGV. Trimming cost V 1 base and J 0 bases; bases outside gene matches: 6. CDR3 sequence reads: CASSLADRTGSYEQYF. The CDR3 nucleotides are TGTGCCAGCAGCTTAGCCGACAGGACAGGCTCCTACGAGCAGTACTTC.

In this sample, this clone turned up a few times. The genes are TRBV28 and TRBJ1-5; D call uncertain. The germline V and J ends were trimmed by 5 bases and 5 bases, with 4 bases remaining between them. This CDR3 has 11 amino acids. Germline assignment: CDR1 MDHEN and CDR2 SYDVKM. The CDR3 loop reads CASSQHQPQHF. In nucleotides, the CDR3 is TGTGCCAGCAGTCAACATCAGCCCCAGCATTTT. Based on the CDR3 plus reference TRBV28 and TRBJ1-5, the full variable domain is DVKVTQSSRYLVKRTGEKVFLECVQDMDHENMFWYRQDPGLGLRLIYFSYDVKMKEKGDIPEGYSVSREKKERFSLILESASTNQTSMYLCASSQHQPQHFGDGTRLSIL.

V gene TRBV19 combines with J gene TRBJ2-1, with a possible D match to TRBD1 (5 bases). Trimming stripped 6 bases from V and 4 bases from J, with 19 bases between. This CDR3 has 16 amino acids. Germline V CDR1 and CDR2: LNHDA, SQIVND (reference sequence). The CDR3 here is CASRDIDVPSYNEQFF. As DNA, the CDR3 is TGTGCCAGTAGGGACATCGACGTACCGTCGTACAATGAGCAGTTCTTC.

V and J are TRBV18 and TRBJ2-7, with D uncertain. CDR1 and CDR2 from the germline V gene are KGHSH and LQKENI. V shed 0 bases and J shed 3 bases, with 18 bases lying between them. CDR3 length equals 17 residues. CDR3: CASSPPMSMGTYYEQYF. The CDR3, as DNA: TGTGCCAGCTCACCACCGATGAGTATGGGAACTTACTACGAGCAGTACTTC.

This clone was recorded only once. CDR3 coding DNA: TGTGCCAGCAGCTCCTCTTTGGACAGCGCTAACTATGGCTACACCTTC. Translating it yields CASSSSLDSANYGYTF. This chain links TRBV28 with TRBJ1-2; tentatively, D is TRBD1 (6 bases). The germline V gene encodes CDR1 MDHEN and CDR2 SYDVKM. This CDR3 has 16 amino acids. V gave up 6 bases and J gave up 0 bases, with 17 bases separating them.

The rearrangement links TRBV19 to TRBJ1-5, with D tentatively TRBD1 (5 bases). The germline V and J ends were trimmed by 8 bases and 0 bases, with 17 bases remaining between them. This CDR3 is built from 16 residues. CDR1 is LNHDA, CDR2 SQIVND, per germline (reference sequence). The CDR3, as DNA: TGTGCCAGTCGACAGCCCAAGGGAGATAGCAATCAGCCCCAGCATTTT. Translation: CASRQPKGDSNQPQHF.

The sample holds one count of this clone. This chain links TRBV28 with TRBJ1-6; tentative D call: TRBD1 (5 bases). This CDR3 is built from 17 residues. The germline V and J ends were trimmed by 5 bases and 8 bases, with 22 bases remaining between them. From germline, CDR1 is MDHEN and CDR2 SYDVKM. For the CDR3, the DNA is TGTGCCAGCAGTCCGCCCACGGTGCGGGGCTCGGATTCACCCCTCCACTTT. This encodes CASSPPTVRGSDSPLHF.

For the CDR3, the DNA is TGTGCCAGCAGCTTCTCATGCCCGACTAGCTGGGTATCGGGTGAGCAGTTCTTC. Encoded protein: CASSFSCPTSWVSGEQFF. The chain has TRBV7-2 and TRBJ2-1, with 7 positions matching TRBD2. The germline gives CDR1 SGHTA, CDR2 FQGNSA. This CDR3 region has 18 residues. V gave up 3 bases and J gave up 9 bases; unmatched junction bases: 20.

A single count supports this clone. The genes are TRBV30 and TRBJ2-5; 10 nucleotides line up with TRBD1. CDR1 GTSNPN and CDR2 SVGIG come from the germline V gene (reference sequence). Losses at the gene ends were 4 bases for V and 4 bases for J; bases not matched to a gene: 3. This CDR3 comprises 13 residues. The chain's CDR3 is CAWNRDRGETQYF. As DNA, the CDR3 is TGTGCCTGGAATAGGGACAGGGGAGAGACCCAGTACTTC.

This clone appeared a single time. The CDR3 DNA reads TGCAGTGCTGGACAGGGGGATACGCAGTATTTT. Translation: CSAGQGDTQYF. The rearrangement links TRBV20-1 to TRBJ2-3; 9 nucleotides agree with TRBD1. The CDR3 is 11 residues long. Germline V gene lookup returns CDR1 DFQATT and CDR2 SNEGSKA (reference sequence). V was pared by 5 bases and J by 6 bases, with 0 bases of the junction left unmatched.

This sequence joins TRBV27 and TRBJ2-5; 7 nucleotides match TRBD1. V trimming: 6 bases; J trimming: 4 bases; junction bases outside the gene matches: 8. Germline V gives CDR1 MNHEY, CDR2 SMNVEV (reference sequence). This CDR3 has 14 residues. The CDR3 nucleotides read TGTGCCAGCAGAAAGACAGGGAGAGGAGAGACCCAGTACTTC. Amino acids: CASRKTGRGETQYF.

The CDR3 loop reads CASSELSGEPTANYGYTF. CDR3 in DNA: TGTGCCAGCAGTGAATTATCGGGGGAGCCAACAGCTAACTATGGCTACACCTTC. The chain links TRBV6-1 to TRBJ1-2; maybe TRBD1 (5 bases). Germline CDR1 reads MNHNS; CDR2 reads SASEGT. Trimming took off 2 bases at V and 0 bases at J, with 19 bases between the two ends. CDR3 size: 18 residues.

The rearrangement joins TRBV14 to TRBJ2-5, with TRBD2 matching over 11 bases. The V gene end was trimmed by 0 bases and the J gene end by 0 bases; junction bases not matched to a gene: 6. Germline V gene sequence: CDR1 SGHDN, CDR2 FVKESK. The CDR3 extends over 18 amino acids. Here the CDR3 DNA reads TGTGCCAGCAGCCAAGAACTAGCGGGAGTGGGGAACCAAGAGACCCAGTACTTC. Translating gives CASSQELAGVGNQETQYF.

This sequence joins TRBV12-5 and TRBJ2-7, with TRBD2 matching over 10 bases. Germline V gene lookup returns CDR1 LGHNT and CDR2 FRNRAP. The CDR3 has 15 amino acids. J was trimmed by 4 bases and V by 6 bases; bases with no gene match: 9. CDR3 sequence: CASGPPLAGAYEQYF. DNA for the CDR3: TGTGCTAGTGGCCCTCCCCTAGCGGGAGCATACGAGCAGTACTTC.

The chain joins TRBV14 to TRBJ2-7; D is ambiguous. The CDR3 consists of 15 residues. V dropped 0 bases and J dropped 2 bases, with 11 bases sitting between them. Germline CDR1 and CDR2: SGHDN and FVKESK. In DNA form, the CDR3 reads TGTGCCAGCAGCCAAGATCCCGGACGGGCCTACGAGCAGTACTTC. Translated, it gives CASSQDPGRAYEQYF.

The genes are TRBV7-9 and TRBJ1-1; perhaps TRBD1 as D (6 bases). The CDR3 is 16 residues long. V lost 0 bases and J 0 bases, leaving 11 bases between the germline ends. Looked up from germline, CDR1 is SEHNR and CDR2 is FQNEAQ (reference sequence). The CDR3: CASSLATTGLNTEAFF. In DNA form, the CDR3 reads TGTGCCAGCAGCTTAGCGACAACAGGGTTGAACACTGAAGCTTTCTTT.

The genes are TRBV28 and TRBJ1-4, with TRBD1 matching over 10 bases. The ends lost 4 bases at V and 0 bases at J; junction bases unmatched: 8. This CDR3 is built from 18 residues. Per germline, CDR1 MDHEN and CDR2 SYDVKM. DNA of the CDR3: TGTGCCAGCAGTTGTACCGGGACAGGGGTGGCAACTAATGAAAAACTGTTTTTT. Its protein product is CASSCTGTGVATNEKLFF.

This clone appeared a few times. The rearrangement uses TRBV14 and TRBJ2-1; 7 nucleotides line up with TRBD1. The trim removed 0 bases at V and 3 bases at J, leaving 5 bases unmatched. The CDR3 is 16 residues long. The germline CDR1 and CDR2 sequences are SGHDN and FVKESK. The DNA of the CDR3 is TGTGCCAGCAGCCAAGAAATGTCAGGGGGCTACAATGAGCAGTTCTTC. This sequence encodes CASSQEMSGGYNEQFF.